This TCR beta chain was profiled in a study of blood T cell repertoires in COVID-19. This clone was picked up one time. Measured with immunoSEQ multiplex PCR; TCRdb has only the in-frame clones, and not every one. The top ten clones hold about 9.4% of a sample with around 140,000 clones, approximately 80% of them seen once. After removal of 5 bases from V and 5 bases from J, the junction contained 14 bases not matched to a gene. This CDR3 spans 18 amino acids. Germline V gene data show CDR1 as SGHNT and CDR2 as YENEEA. The sample was peripheral blood. The rearrangement joins TRBV11-3 to TRBJ2-7; 14 bases map to TRBD2. The origin of this receptor is a man aged 60-69 years with active or convalescent COVID-19. In nucleotides, the CDR3 is TGTGCCAGCAGCATCGGGACTAGCGGGAGTTCGTGGGCTCACGAGCAGTACGTC. Its protein product is CASSIGTSGSSWAHEQYV.